The present T cell receptor (beta chain) was sequenced within a study of OX40 agonist ivuxolimab in advanced cancers. Looking at the study overall: Patients received the agonistic anti-OX40 (CD134) antibody ivuxolimab. Earlier anti-PD-1, anti-PD-L1 or anti-CTLA-4 therapy was permitted; 40% had received some.

Between the trimmed V and J ends, which lost 4 bases and 5 bases, there was a span of 8 bases. CDR3 size: 12 residues. Germline CDR1 reads SEHNR; CDR2 reads FQNEAQ (reference sequence). Method: immunoSEQ multiplex PCR; TCRdb's copy keeps in-frame clones and lacks some. The sample records some 80,000 clones, 85% to 90% being singletons. No patient had autoimmune disease or received systemic immunosuppression. This clone was recorded once. The specimen comprised CD4+ or CD8+ T cells sorted from blood, sampled in a trial of the OX40 agonist ivuxolimab. The V and J genes are TRBV7-9 and TRBJ1-2, with D possibly matching TRBD1 (6 bases). The sequence came from an adult with an advanced solid tumor such as melanoma, head and neck, liver or kidney cancer. CDR3 sequence reads: CASSSQGYGYTF. CDR3 DNA sequence: TGTGCCAGCAGCTCACAGGGATATGGCTACACCTTC.